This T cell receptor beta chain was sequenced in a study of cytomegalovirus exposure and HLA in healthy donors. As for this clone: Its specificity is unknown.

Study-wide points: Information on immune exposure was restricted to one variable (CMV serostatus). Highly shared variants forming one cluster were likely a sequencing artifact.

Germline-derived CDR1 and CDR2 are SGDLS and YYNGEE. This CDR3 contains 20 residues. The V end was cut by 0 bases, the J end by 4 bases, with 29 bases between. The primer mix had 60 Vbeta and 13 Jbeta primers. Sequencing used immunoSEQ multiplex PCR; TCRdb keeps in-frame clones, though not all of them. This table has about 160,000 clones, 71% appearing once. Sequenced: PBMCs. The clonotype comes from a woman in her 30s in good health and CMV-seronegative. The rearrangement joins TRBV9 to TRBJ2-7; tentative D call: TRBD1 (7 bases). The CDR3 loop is CASSVVRGGQDKQYPYEQYF. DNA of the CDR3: TGTGCCAGCAGCGTAGTGAGGGGAGGACAGGACAAACAGTATCCTTACGAGCAGTACTTC.